Listed below are T cell receptor beta chains from one sample, sequenced in a study of CD4 T cells in relation to SARS-CoV-2 and coronaviruses. Antigens of these TCRs are unknown. Profiled with immunoSEQ multiplex PCR; TCRdb holds only in-frame clones, not every one. This repertoire shows around 41,000 clones, 75% to 90% found once; its top ten account for roughly 1.2%. Specimen: naive CD4+ T cells from PBMCs, cultured in vitro. The receptors come from an adult with COVID-19. The CDR3 runs from the conserved cysteine through the conserved F or W. Each record gives: V gene, J gene, D gene, clone size, CDR3 protein, CDR3 DNA. A D gene is named only where the DNA matches it firmly. Size tells how often a clone was seen (once, few, many) or the class of an expanded clone, and some rows leave it out.

V: TRBV18; J: TRBJ2-2; D: TRBD1; size: NA; CDR3: CASSPRTGNTGELFF; DNA: TGTGCCAGCTCACCACGGACAGGGAACACCGGGGAGCTGTTTTTT
V: TRBV2; J: TRBJ2-1; D: TRBD2; size: NA; CDR3: CASIGLAGAYNEQFF; DNA: TGTGCCAGCATAGGGCTAGCGGGAGCGTACAATGAGCAGTTCTTC
V: TRBV5-1; J: TRBJ2-2; D: TRBD2; size: NA; CDR3: CASRYLAGGNTGELFF; DNA: TGCGCCAGCCGTTATCTAGCGGGAGGGAACACCGGGGAGCTGTTTTTT
V: TRBV30; J: TRBJ1-1; D: TRBD1; size: NA; CDR3: CAWGQGAEAFF; DNA: TGTGCCTGGGGACAGGGCGCTGAAGCTTTCTTT
V: TRBV28; J: TRBJ2-2; D: NA; size: NA; CDR3: CASSSPPNTGELFF; DNA: TGTGCCAGCAGTTCTCCCCCGAACACCGGGGAGCTGTTTTTT
V: TRBV18; J: TRBJ2-7; D: NA; size: NA; CDR3: CASSPPSAGISYEQYF; DNA: TGTGCCAGCTCACCACCATCGGCAGGGATATCCTACGAGCAGTACTTC
V: TRBV6-6; J: TRBJ2-3; D: TRBD2; size: NA; CDR3: CASSPGTNVGTDTQYF; DNA: TGTGCCAGCAGTCCCGGGACTAACGTTGGGACAGATACGCAGTATTTT
V: TRBV2; J: TRBJ2-1; D: TRBD2; size: NA; CDR3: CASTRLAAYNEQFF; DNA: TGTGCCAGCACTCGACTAGCGGCCTACAATGAGCAGTTCTTC
V: TRBV6-6; J: TRBJ2-7; D: NA; size: NA; CDR3: CASRRSGDYEQYF; DNA: TGTGCCAGCAGGCGAAGCGGTGACTACGAGCAGTACTTC
V: TRBV6-4; J: TRBJ2-5; D: NA; size: NA; CDR3: CASSPEHGETQYF; DNA: TGTGCCAGCAGTCCCGAACACGGAGAGACCCAGTACTTC
V: TRBV2; J: TRBJ2-7; D: TRBD2; size: NA; CDR3: CASRELSGRGREQYF; DNA: TGTGCCAGCAGGGAACTAAGCGGGAGAGGGCGCGAGCAGTACTTC
V: TRBV29-1; J: TRBJ2-1; D: NA; size: few; CDR3: CSVGGNEQFF; DNA: TGCAGCGTTGGTGGCAATGAGCAGTTCTTC
V: TRBV9; J: TRBJ1-2; D: NA; size: NA; CDR3: CASSVRENYGYTF; DNA: TGTGCCAGCAGCGTAAGGGAGAACTATGGCTACACCTTC
V: TRBV10-3; J: TRBJ1-1; D: TRBD1; size: NA; CDR3: CAISERTGGLSVNTEAFF; DNA: TGTGCCATCAGTGAGAGGACAGGGGGCCTTTCGGTGAACACTGAAGCTTTCTTT
V: TRBV6-6; J: TRBJ2-1; D: TRBD2; size: once; CDR3: CASRGLAGTYEQFF; DNA: TGTGCCAGCAGGGGACTAGCGGGAACCTATGAGCAGTTCTTC
V: TRBV7-9; J: TRBJ2-1; D: NA; size: NA; CDR3: CASSLLQPGAYNEQFF; DNA: TGTGCCAGCAGCTTACTTCAGCCCGGTGCCTACAATGAGCAGTTCTTC
V: TRBV7-3; J: TRBJ2-7; D: TRBD2; size: NA; CDR3: CASSTLAGGPLYEQYF; DNA: TGTGCCAGCAGCACGCTAGCGGGAGGTCCCCTCTACGAGCAGTACTTC
V: TRBV20-1; J: TRBJ2-7; D: NA; size: once; CDR3: CSASVDSNFYEQYF; DNA: TGCAGTGCTAGTGTAGATAGTAACTTCTACGAGCAGTACTTC